This entry describes one T cell receptor beta chain. The data stem from a study of siplizumab effects on memory and regulatory T cells. There are 15 residues in the CDR3. Germline-derived CDR1 and CDR2 are SQVTM and ANQGSEA. Trimming cost V 7 bases and J 10 bases, with 26 bases left between them. Some clones are missing from TCRdb's copy, which holds only in-frame ones; the method was immunoSEQ multiplex PCR. The sample records more than 85,000 clones, 80% to 95% being singletons. Specimen: CD4+ T cells sorted from blood. This clonotype originated in a human donor in good health. The chain combines TRBV29-1 with TRBJ2-1; perhaps TRBD2 as D (7 bases). The CDR3 spells CSAPALAGAGAEQFF. The DNA of the CDR3 is TGCAGCGCTCCAGCATTGGCGGGGGCCGGAGCAGAGCAGTTCTTC.